This is a list of T cell receptor beta chains from one sample in a study of T cell changes during pregnancy in multiple sclerosis. Only in-frame clones appear in the TCRdb table, and some are missing; sequencing was by immunoSEQ multiplex PCR. Among some 68,000 clones listed, 92% were seen once. This material consisted of peripheral blood, taken in the second trimester of pregnancy. All receptors derive from a female donor in good health, enrolled as a control in a pregnancy study. Both conserved end residues are part of each CDR3. A D gene is named only where the DNA matches it firmly. Clone size is shown for a subset of rows, as once, few, many or a class of expanded clone.

clone_size	v_call	j_call	d_call	cdr3_aa	cdr3_nt
-	TRBV27	TRBJ2-7	-	CASSPPSSYEQYF	TGTGCCAGCAGCCCCCCCAGCTCCTACGAGCAGTACTTC
-	TRBV4-3	TRBJ1-5	TRBD1	CASSQEVQGFSNQPQHF	TGCGCCAGCAGCCAAGAGGTACAGGGGTTTAGCAATCAGCCCCAGCATTTT
-	TRBV29-1	TRBJ1-4	TRBD1	CSVEPGQGKLFF	TGCAGCGTTGAACCCGGACAGGGGAAACTGTTTTTT
few	TRBV7-2	TRBJ2-7	TRBD1	CATQYRGYEQYF	TGTGCCACCCAGTACAGGGGCTACGAGCAGTACTTC
-	TRBV5-1	TRBJ2-5	-	CASSLDPGNGVTQYF	TGCGCCAGCAGCTTGGATCCAGGGAATGGGGTGACCCAGTACTTC
-	TRBV4-3	TRBJ2-1	TRBD1	CASSPYFTGTGDNEQFF	TGCGCCAGCAGCCCTTACTTCACCGGGACAGGGGACAATGAGCAGTTCTTC
-	TRBV28	TRBJ2-3	-	CASSLSGRTDTQYF	TGTGCCAGCAGTTTATCCGGGAGAACAGATACGCAGTATTTT
-	TRBV7-2	TRBJ1-5	-	CASSPTGPWEPQHF	TGTGCCAGCAGCCCCACAGGGCCCTGGGAGCCCCAGCATTTT
-	TRBV19	TRBJ1-1	-	CASSTNAGRTEAFF	TGTGCCAGTAGTACTAACGCGGGACGGACTGAAGCTTTCTTT
-	TRBV6-5	TRBJ2-7	-	CASAESLSYEQYF	TGTGCCAGCGCCGAGTCCCTTTCGTACGAGCAGTACTTC
-	TRBV7-3	TRBJ2-4	TRBD2	CASSSGLAGLGDIQYF	TGTGCCAGCAGCTCGGGACTAGCGGGCCTTGGGGACATTCAGTACTTC
once	TRBV5-5	TRBJ1-2	-	CASSLAPGEYYNYGYTF	TGTGCCAGCAGCTTGGCACCAGGGGAATACTACAACTATGGCTACACCTTC
-	TRBV7-9	TRBJ2-3	-	CASSWRASGTDTQYF	TGTGCCAGCAGCTGGCGGGCTAGCGGCACAGATACGCAGTATTTT
-	TRBV29-1	TRBJ1-2	-	CSVEPGKRGGYTF	TGCAGCGTTGAACCAGGGAAAAGAGGCGGCTACACCTTC
-	TRBV6-1	TRBJ2-5	-	CASTRGEAETQYF	TGTGCCAGCACGCGGGGCGAGGCGGAGACCCAGTACTTC
-	TRBV29-1	TRBJ1-2	TRBD1	CSVETGGYTF	TGCAGCGTGGAGACAGGGGGCTACACCTTC
-	TRBV29-1	TRBJ2-1	TRBD2	CSVEGTSRNEQFF	TGCAGCGTTGAAGGGACTAGCCGCAATGAGCAGTTCTTC
-	TRBV5-1	TRBJ2-7	TRBD1	CASSLPGQGYEQYF	TGCGCCAGCAGCTTGCCGGGACAGGGATACGAGCAGTACTTC
-	TRBV30	TRBJ2-2	-	CAWSVRRVNTGELFF	TGTGCCTGGAGTGTACGCAGGGTGAACACCGGGGAGCTGTTTTTT
few	TRBV28	TRBJ2-7	TRBD2	CASSPMRRGRHGLAGNPKPYEQYF	TGTGCCAGCAGTCCAATGCGCAGGGGGCGACATGGACTAGCGGGAAATCCCAAACCTTACGAGCAGTACTTC
-	TRBV11-3	TRBJ2-1	-	CASSLPGGGVNEQFF	TGTGCCAGCAGCTTACCAGGAGGTGGGGTCAATGAGCAGTTCTTC
-	TRBV19	TRBJ2-3	TRBD2	CASSTGGDTDTQYF	TGTGCCAGTAGTACGGGAGGGGACACAGATACGCAGTATTTT
-	TRBV10-3	TRBJ2-7	-	CAGAGGPGEQYF	TGTGCCGGCGCCGGGGGGCCGGGCGAGCAGTACTTC
-	TRBV15	TRBJ1-5	-	CATSRDFRGADQPQHF	TGTGCCACCAGCAGAGATTTTAGGGGCGCTGATCAGCCCCAGCATTTT
-	TRBV27	TRBJ2-7	TRBD2	CASRRTSLSEQYF	TGTGCCAGCAGGAGGACTAGTTTATCCGAGCAGTACTTC